The 28 T cell receptor beta chains given below trace back to one sample, sequenced in a study of blood T cells in healthy people across ages. A second PCR, run for about 7 to 11 cycles, used a sample-barcoded 5' primer plus a J-beta primer mix. TCRdb processed the 5' RACE reads anew with MiXCR; each CDR3 protein has one entry. The sample yields about 780,000 distinct CDR3 sequences, 20% to 30% seen once. The sample was also reused in another study, on T cells of mothers and their children.

Sequenced sample: blood. These TCRs come from a boy aged 5 to 17 in good health.

This clonotype was seen more than once but under ten times. The J gene is TRBJ1-5, the V gene TRBV27; no definite D call. Germline values: CDR1 MNHEY, CDR2 SMNVEV (reference sequence). The CDR3 spans 13 residues. V shed 0 bases and J shed 5 bases, with 5 bases lying between them. CDR3 nucleotides: TGTGCCAGCAGTTTATCGGGTTATCAGCCCCAGCATTTT. Its translation: CASSLSGYQPQHF.

This chain uses TRBV4-2 with TRBJ2-2; D might be TRBD1 (5 bases). Per germline, CDR1 LGHNA and CDR2 YNFKEQ. With 3 bases removed from V and 0 bases from J, the gap between germline ends came to 11 bases. The CDR3 sequence is 16 residues long. The CDR3 sequence: CASSQPDSSNTGELFF. Here the CDR3 DNA reads TGTGCCAGCAGCCAGCCCGACAGTTCGAACACCGGGGAGCTGTTTTTT.

The chain carries TRBV20-1 and TRBJ1-2; D is unclear. The CDR3 contains 12 residues. V was clipped by 5 bases and J by 7 bases, with 14 bases between them. Germline-derived CDR1 and CDR2 are DFQATT and SNEGSKA (reference sequence). CDR3 residues: CSAGPGLSGYTF. The CDR3 region has the DNA TGCAGTGCTGGTCCCGGGCTTAGTGGCTACACCTTC.

The V and J genes are TRBV27 and TRBJ2-7, with D perhaps matching TRBD1 (6 bases). Trimming shortened V by 4 bases and J by 1 base, and 11 bases separated the two germline ends. Germline V lookup: CDR1 MNHEY, CDR2 SMNVEV (reference sequence). The CDR3 is 14 residues long. This CDR3 is CASSSRQVSYEQYF. For the CDR3, the DNA is TGTGCCAGCAGTTCCCGACAGGTTTCCTACGAGCAGTACTTC.

The chain employs TRBV20-1 and TRBJ2-5; possibly TRBD1 for D (7 bases). The DNA end favors TRBJ2-7, so the J call may be wrong. This CDR3 comprises 14 residues. Germline assignment: CDR1 DFQATT and CDR2 SNEGSKA (reference sequence). CDR3 protein: CSANRPQGGHEQYF. CDR3 in DNA: TGCAGTGCTAATAGGCCGCAGGGGGGACACGAGCAGTACTTC.

In this sample, this clonotype turned up once. One end of the junction fails to match germline, which may point to a read error. The gene calls are TRBV12-3 or TRBV12-4 and TRBJ1-1; D not resolved. This CDR3 has 12 amino acids. CDR3 sequence (DNA): TGTGCCAGCAGTCCCTTGAACACTGAAGTTTTCTTT. This sequence encodes CASSPLNTEVFF.

In its sample, this clonotype was seen a few times. The V call is TRBV30, the J call TRBJ2-7; D ambiguous. Trimming left V 2 bases short and J 5 bases short, with 16 bases between. Per germline, CDR1 GTSNPN and CDR2 SVGIG (reference sequence). The CDR3 runs 14 residues. CDR3 sequence reads: CAWSLDLGMDEQYF. In nucleotides, the CDR3 is TGTGCCTGGAGTTTGGACCTGGGGATGGACGAGCAGTACTTC. Using reference TRBV30 and TRBJ2-7 for the parts outside the CDR3, the full variable domain is SQTIHQWPATLVQPVGSPLSLECTVEGTSNPNLYWYRQAAGRGLQLLFYSVGIGQISSEVPQNLSASRPQDRQFILSSKKLLLSDSGFYLCAWSLDLGMDEQYFGPGTRLTVT.

CDR3 loop: CASSLFDLSGTSGGAQYF. The CDR3 bases are TGTGCCAGCAGTTTATTCGACCTATCCGGGACTAGCGGGGGGGCCCAGTACTTC. The V gene is TRBV28, the J gene TRBJ2-5; 16 positions agree with TRBD2. The trim removed 1 base at V and 9 bases at J, leaving 11 bases unmatched. The CDR3 extends over 18 amino acids. CDR1 is MDHEN and CDR2 is SYDVKM in the germline V gene. The full variable domain, in which reference TRBV28 and TRBJ2-5 provide the parts outside the CDR3, is DVKVTQSSRYLVKRTGEKVFLECVQDMDHENMFWYRQDPGLGLRLIYFSYDVKMKEKGDIPEGYSVSREKKERFSLILESASTNQTSMYLCASSLFDLSGTSGGAQYFGPGTRLLVL.

In its sample, this clonotype was seen a few times. The genes are TRBV2 and TRBJ2-1, with D hard to call. Between the trimmed V and J ends, which lost 11 bases and 0 bases, there was a span of 11 bases. The CDR3 consists of 13 residues. CDR1 SNHLY and CDR2 FYNNEI come from the germline V gene. The CDR3 bases are TGTGCCTGCACACGGAGCTCCTACAATGAGCAGTTCTTC. Its translation is CACTRSSYNEQFF.

The chain carries TRBV5-1 and TRBJ1-4; D is unclear. V lost 0 bases and J lost 4, with 7 bases in between. This CDR3 spans 14 amino acids. Germline V gives CDR1 SGHRS, CDR2 YFSETQ. CDR3 in DNA: TGCGCCAGCAGCTTGGGGACGATTAATGAAAAACTGTTTTTT. Protein product: CASSLGTINEKLFF.

This sequence joins TRBV6-5 and TRBJ2-7; TRBD1 matches 9 bases. Germline CDR1 is MNHEY and CDR2 is SVGAGI. There are 14 residues in the CDR3. Trimming took 6 bases from V and 2 from J; bases not matched to a gene: 5. Written as DNA, the CDR3 is TGTGCCAGCAGGAACGACAGGGGGACCTACGAGCAGTACTTC. Protein sequence: CASRNDRGTYEQYF.

The V and J genes are TRBV11-2 and TRBJ1-2, with TRBD1 as a possible D gene (5 bases). Germline CDR1 is SGHAT and CDR2 is FQNNGV. V was trimmed by 6 bases and J by 5 bases, leaving 19 bases between them. The CDR3 is made up of 15 amino acids. The CDR3 nucleotides are TGTGCCAGCAGAGGCCCCGGGACTCCCTGGTATGGCTACACCTTC. Protein sequence: CASRGPGTPWYGYTF. Combining the CDR3 with reference TRBV11-2 and TRBJ1-2 gives the whole variable domain EAGVAQSPRYKIIEKRQSVAFWCNPISGHATLYWYQQILGQGPKLLIQFQNNGVVDDSQLPKDRFSAERLKGVDSTLKIQPAKLEDSAVYLCASRGPGTPWYGYTFGSGTRLTVV.

In its sample, this clonotype was seen a few times. The J gene is TRBJ1-4, the V gene TRBV11-2; a weak D match, TRBD1 (5 bases). The CDR3 runs 16 residues. The germline V and J ends were trimmed by 2 bases and 0 bases, with 10 bases remaining between them. Per germline, CDR1 SGHAT and CDR2 FQNNGV. CDR3 in DNA: TGTGCCAGCAGCTTAACAAGGGGATCAACTAATGAAAAACTGTTTTTT. As protein: CASSLTRGSTNEKLFF.

This clonotype was seen ten or more times. This chain links TRBV7-9 with TRBJ2-7, with TRBD1 identical over 8 bases. CDR3 length: 13 residues. V lost 2 bases to trimming and J lost 11 bases; unmatched junction nucleotides: 8. Germline CDR1 and CDR2: SEHNR and FQNEAQ (reference sequence). CDR3 DNA sequence: TGTGCCAGCAGCTTACGCGGACAGGGTGAGGAGTACTTC. Protein sequence: CASSLRGQGEEYF.

The rearrangement joins TRBV5-1 to TRBJ1-5; no firm D call. The CDR3 totals 15 residues. V was cut by 4 bases and J by 6 bases, with 17 bases left in between. Germline lookup yields CDR1 SGHRS and CDR2 YFSETQ. CDR3 protein: CASSPTGGGAQPQHF. The CDR3 coding sequence is TGCGCCAGCAGCCCCACCGGAGGTGGTGCTCAGCCCCAGCATTTT.

The genes are TRBV12-5 and TRBJ1-1; the D gene is possibly TRBD1 (5 bases). The CDR3 is 16 amino acids. Germline V gene lookup returns CDR1 LGHNT and CDR2 FRNRAP. V gave up 5 bases and J gave up 1 base, with 17 bases separating them. The CDR3 loop is CASGELRDLWNTEAFF. CDR3 in DNA: TGTGCTAGTGGTGAGCTCAGGGACCTCTGGAACACTGAAGCTTTCTTT.

The DNA for the CDR3 is TGTGCCAGCAGCCCCGGGGACAGCCGATTCACAGATACGCAGTATTTT. Translation: CASSPGDSRFTDTQYF. V gene TRBV11-2 combines with J gene TRBJ2-3; 7 bases line up with TRBD1. The CDR3 has 16 amino acids. Germline V gene lookup returns CDR1 SGHAT and CDR2 FQNNGV. Unmatched junction bases numbered 10, after V lost 5 bases and J lost 2 bases.

There are a few counts of this clonotype. The J gene is TRBJ2-5, the V gene TRBV10-3; TRBD1 aligns across 9 bases. The junction had 2 bases not matched to a gene; V was cut back by 4 bases and J by 2 bases. The germline V gene has CDR1 ENHRY and CDR2 SYGVKD. The CDR3 is 14 residues long. CDR3 sequence reads: CAISVGTGQETQYF. CDR3 DNA sequence: TGTGCCATCAGTGTAGGGACAGGGCAAGAGACCCAGTACTTC.

This clonotype appeared a few times. This chain joins TRBV7-2 and TRBJ2-1; TRBD2 matches at 11 bases. J lost 7 bases, V lost 5 bases, and 16 bases had no gene match. CDR1 and CDR2 (germline): SGHTA, FQGNSA. The CDR3 loop spans 18 amino acids. The CDR3 loop reads CASSPRGKVAGGRNEQFF. For the CDR3, the DNA is TGTGCCAGCAGCCCCCGCGGAAAGGTAGCGGGGGGGAGAAATGAGCAGTTCTTC. The full variable domain, with the rest looked up from reference TRBV7-2 and TRBJ2-1, is GAGVSQSPSNKVTEKGKDVELRCDPISGHTALYWYRQSLGQGLEFLIYFQGNSAPDKSGLPSDRFSAERTGGSVSTLTIQRTQQEDSAVYLCASSPRGKVAGGRNEQFFGPGTRLTVL.

This chain links TRBV29-1 with TRBJ2-1; D call uncertain. Deletions cut 4 bases from V and 0 bases from J, with 10 bases between. This CDR3 region has 14 residues. Germline CDR1 is SQVTM and CDR2 is ANQGSEA. In DNA form, the CDR3 reads TGCAGCGTTGGAGGAACATTCTCCTACAATGAGCAGTTCTTC. Translation: CSVGGTFSYNEQFF.

Worth noting for this clonotype: A junction end diverges from the germline sequence, so it may reflect a read error. The chain combines TRBV20-1 with TRBJ2-3; no reliable D call. Germline CDR1 is DFQATT and CDR2 is SNEGSKA (reference sequence). This CDR3 is 13 amino acids long. The CDR3 nucleotides read TGCAGTGCCAGAGACTCCCCCACAGATACGCAGTATTTT. It translates to CSARDSPTDTQYF.

This clonotype was counted only a few times. The chain links TRBV28 to TRBJ1-2; D gene uncertain. CDR3 length equals 13 residues. V lost 7 bases and J lost 6, with 15 bases in between. Germline CDR1 MDHEN, CDR2 SYDVKM. As DNA, the CDR3 is TGTGCCAGCATCCCGGGAGGGCGGGATGGCTACACCTTC. It translates to CASIPGGRDGYTF.

The chain has TRBV20-1 and TRBJ1-1; 9 bases align to TRBD1. Germline-derived CDR1 and CDR2 are DFQATT and SNEGSKA (reference sequence). The CDR3 has 13 residues. The V and J ends lost 3 bases and 6 bases, in that order; junction bases with no gene match: 5. The DNA of the CDR3 is TGCAGTGCTAGGGGGGGACAGGGATCTGAAGCTTTCTTT. It translates to CSARGGQGSEAFF.

The rearrangement uses TRBV6-5 and TRBJ1-1, with 10 bases aligning to TRBD1. Germline V gene data show CDR1 as MNHEY and CDR2 as SVGAGI. V was clipped by 6 bases and J by 4 bases; unmatched bases: 8. The CDR3 loop spans 15 amino acids. The CDR3 protein is CASSPGTGAFTEAFF. CDR3 in DNA: TGTGCCAGCAGCCCCGGGACAGGGGCATTCACTGAAGCTTTCTTT.

The chain employs TRBV12-3 or TRBV12-4 and TRBJ2-5, with a possible D match to TRBD1 (6 bases). V was shortened by 5 bases and J by 1 base, with 11 bases between the two germline ends. This CDR3 is 14 amino acids long. The CDR3 is CASSAAGAQETQYF. The CDR3 bases are TGTGCCAGCAGTGCTGCAGGGGCCCAAGAGACCCAGTACTTC.

This clonotype was found a few times. A read error may account for a junction end that differs from germline. The chain is built from TRBV2 and TRBJ2-3, with a weak D call TRBD1 (5 bases). The germline V gene has CDR1 SNHLY and CDR2 FYNNEI. The CDR3 extends over 14 amino acids. The CDR3 protein is CASLETESTDTQYF. The CDR3 DNA reads as TGTGCCAGCCTCGAGACAGAGTCCACAGATACTCAGTATTTT.

The chain carries TRBV2 and TRBJ1-5; D might be TRBD1 (6 bases). Germline CDR1 and CDR2: SNHLY and FYNNEI. V dropped 11 bases and J dropped 0 bases, with 14 bases sitting between them. This CDR3 is 14 amino acids long. Here the CDR3 reads CASQGLDSNQPQHF. As DNA, the CDR3 is TGTGCCTCACAGGGACTCGATAGCAATCAGCCCCAGCATTTT.

This clonotype was seen more than once but under ten times. V is TRBV30 and J is TRBJ1-3, with unresolved D. The CDR3 loop spans 11 amino acids. Germline CDR1 and CDR2: GTSNPN and SVGIG (reference sequence). Trimming removed 7 bases from V and 4 bases from J, with 8 bases in between. CDR3 bases: TGTGCCTATTTTAGCGGAAACACCATATATTTT. Its protein is CAYFSGNTIYF.